This T cell receptor (beta chain) was captured in a study of OX40 agonist ivuxolimab in advanced cancers. Looking at the study overall: Ivuxolimab was an agonistic, fully human IgG2 monoclonal antibody directed against OX40 (CD134), a costimulatory receptor. The monotherapy dose-escalation portion (N of about 52 patients) of the phase I ivuxolimab trial is reported in the paper. Patients were allowed to have had prior anti-PD-1, anti-PD-L1 or anti-CTLA-4 therapy, and 30% to 40% of the dose-escalation patients had previously received checkpoint inhibitors. Intravenous ivuxolimab was administered to patients every 2 weeks at six dose levels: 0.01, 0.1, 0.3, 1.5, 3 and 10 mg/kg. In the dose-escalation cohort, 65% to 85% of patients were male, and the mean age was 60 years with a range of roughly 23 to 79. Peripheral TCRbeta sequencing aimed to test whether ivuxolimab altered TCR sequence diversity and caused clonal T-cell expansion. Partial responses occurred in three dose-escalation patients, of whom one had hepatocellular carcinoma and two had cutaneous melanoma. Of the 50 to 55 patients in dose escalation, 19 had hepatocellular carcinoma, some 15 had melanoma, 9 had renal cell carcinoma and 9 had head and neck cancer.

The trial excluded patients who had a history of autoimmune disease or who were on systemic immunosuppression. Peripheral blood for TCR sequencing was drawn from every dose cohort at baseline, at cycle 4 day 1 and at cycle 7 day 1. The samples were drawn from a first-in-human, open-label, multicenter phase I dose-escalation trial of ivuxolimab. Adults with locally advanced or metastatic head and neck squamous cell, hepatocellular, melanoma or renal cell carcinoma were enrolled in the trial. Before TCR sequencing, CD4+ and CD8+ T cells were separately sorted from peripheral blood. As for this clone: No cognate antigen has been identified for it. Nothing much larger sits one base from this clone, and base qualities are not available.

Genomic DNA was isolated from the sorted cells so that the TCRbeta CDR3 region could be sequenced. The immunoSEQ Assay was used for sequencing of TCRbeta CDR3 regions. Entries here come from immuneACCESS through TCRdb and include only in-frame sequences with V and J called. Some clones fail to appear in such tables; in the studies checked, an unresolved V gene covers under half of the shortfall, and the cause of the remainder is unknown. This sample lists tens of thousands of clones; nearly 90% were detected once. The ten top clones hold 0.25% to 0.35% of the sample. Broader findings and caveats from the paper: Partial responders in the 0.1-3.0 mg/kg groups had among the lowest normalized peripheral clonal expansion, especially among CD8+ T cells. Low levels of normalized T-cell clonal expansion were also shown by some nonresponding patients. At doses from 0.1 to 3.0 mg/kg, clonal expansion was seen in both CD4+ and CD8+ blood T cells between baseline and week 6. Which antigens the clonally expanded peripheral T cells were specific for was not determined. After ivuxolimab, CD8+ T cells had more expanded clones than CD4+ T cells on average.

The receptor was derived from an adult with an advanced solid tumor such as melanoma, head and neck, liver or kidney cancer. The specimen comprised CD4+ or CD8+ T cells sorted from blood, sampled in a trial of the OX40 agonist ivuxolimab.

The DNA is as follows: TGTGCCAGCAGTTATCAACTGGGGGGATCCTACGAGCAGTACTTC. Its translation reads: CASSYQLGGSYEQYF. Recombination linked TRBV6-5 to TRBJ2-7; TRBD2 is a weak D gene call, 6 bases matching. Relative to germline, V is 3 bases shorter and J is 1 base shorter, with 13 bases between their ends. CDR1 MNHEY and CDR2 SVGAGI are derived from the germline V gene. The CDR3, cysteine through phenylalanine, is 15 amino acids long. Left in the record is the CDR3 DNA by itself, 45 bases read in frame from the first base.